This TCR beta chain originates from a study of CXCR3-negative and CXCR3-positive naive CD8 T cells. Overall study findings and caveats: Comparably high diversity marked both naive subsets, whereas memory CD8+ cells had much lower diversity. CXCR3-positive naive cells carried more hydrophobic TRB CDR3s than CXCR3-negative naive cells did. The level of CXCR3 expression partially decreased after cryopreservation; the majority of assays used fresh PBMCs. Within a donor, both naive subsets shared TRBV-TRBJ usage, unlike memory cells.

Germline CDR1 reads LGHNA; CDR2 reads YSLEER. CDR3 length equals 15 residues. Note on this clonotype: Its antigen remains unidentified.

TRB cDNA libraries were made by UMI-labeled 5' RACE. With the 5' RACE reads reprocessed, TCRdb shows one record per CDR3 protein and no DNA. This repertoire includes nearly 110,000 distinct CDR3 sequences. Per CD8+ T cell subset, triplicate sorts of 330,000 or so cells each were done. Material for sequencing was naive CXCR3+ CD8+ T cells from blood. Subset of the sample: CD45RO-CCR7+CD27+CD95- naive CD8+ T cells expressing CXCR3 (TNR3+). The rearrangement links TRBV4-3 to TRBJ1-4. The source of this sequence is a human donor in good health. Some clones in this sample may be carry-over from other donors' samples. CDR3 sequence: CASSQGRAGGEKLFF.